One sample yielded the 30 T cell receptor beta chains listed below, sequenced in a study of cytotoxic CD8 clonotypes in ibrutinib-treated CLL. The method was immunoSEQ multiplex PCR; TCRdb's version includes in-frame clones alone and lacks a portion of them. The sample holds 75,000 to 90,000 clones, 75% to 90% seen once. The sequenced sample was PBMCs, obtained after 24 months of ibrutinib treatment. The receptors were gathered from a human donor with chronic lymphocytic leukemia.

CDR3 bases: TGTGCCACCGTACCGGGACAGGGAGGTATGAACACTGAAGCTTTCTTT. This sequence encodes CATVPGQGGMNTEAFF. The rearrangement links TRBV28 to TRBJ1-1; 9 bases are a match to TRBD1. The germline V gene encodes CDR1 MDHEN and CDR2 SYDVKM. This CDR3 has 16 amino acids. The ends lost 10 bases at V and 0 bases at J; junction bases unmatched: 12.

The V and J genes are TRBV29-1 and TRBJ2-7; 8 positions agree with TRBD2. Germline V gene lookup returns CDR1 SQVTM and CDR2 ANQGSEA. V trimming: 4 bases; J trimming: 5 bases; junction bases outside the gene matches: 4. The CDR3 totals 12 residues. The CDR3 region has the DNA TGCAGCGTTGGGGGGACTAGTAACGAGCAGTACTTC. This gives the protein CSVGGTSNEQYF.

The J gene is TRBJ2-7, the V gene TRBV13; TRBD1 matches 7 bases. The CDR3 sequence is 13 residues long. Trimming took 6 bases from V and 5 from J; bases not matched to a gene: 7. Germline V gene sequence: CDR1 PRHDT, CDR2 FYEKMQ (reference sequence). The CDR3 DNA follows: TGTGCCAGCAGTCTTGACAGGGTTAACGAGCAGTACTTC. Encoded protein: CASSLDRVNEQYF.

The V gene is TRBV9, the J gene TRBJ2-1, with TRBD2 identical over 11 bases. With V trimmed by 0 bases and J by 0 bases, 5 bases remained unmatched. The CDR3 is made up of 18 amino acids. Germline-derived CDR1 and CDR2 are SGDLS and YYNGEE. DNA for the CDR3: TGTGCCAGCAGCGTAGCTACTAGCGGGGGAAGCTCCTACAATGAGCAGTTCTTC. This sequence encodes CASSVATSGGSSYNEQFF.

This sequence joins TRBV28 and TRBJ2-7; TRBD1 matches 8 bases. Trimming cost V 6 bases and J 5 bases; bases outside gene matches: 12. The CDR3 loop spans 15 amino acids. Germline assignment: CDR1 MDHEN and CDR2 SYDVKM. The CDR3 coding sequence is TGTGCCAGCAGCTTGCAGGGGACAGGATCCCACGAGCAGTACTTC. As protein: CASSLQGTGSHEQYF.

This chain's CDR3 is CASSITSSNTGELFF. The CDR3 coding sequence is TGCGCCAGCAGCATCACATCGTCGAACACCGGGGAGCTGTTTTTT. V is TRBV5-1 and J is TRBJ2-2, with no clear D. Germline-derived CDR1 and CDR2 are SGHRS and YFSETQ. The CDR3 contains 15 residues. Trimming removed 4 bases at V and 0 bases at J, with 10 bases between.

The rearrangement joins TRBV2 to TRBJ2-3; perhaps TRBD1 as D (6 bases). CDR1 is SNHLY, CDR2 FYNNEI, per germline. This CDR3 spans 16 amino acids. Deletions cut 3 bases from V and 0 bases from J, with 13 bases between. The chain's CDR3 is CASSEPTGSSTDTQYF. The CDR3 DNA sequence: TGTGCCAGCAGTGAGCCCACAGGGAGTAGCACAGATACGCAGTATTTT. Full variable domain (rest looked up from reference TRBV2 and TRBJ2-3): EPEVTQTPSHQVTQMGQEVILRCVPISNHLYFYWYRQILGQKVEFLVSFYNNEISEKSEIFDDQFSVERPDGSNFTLKIRSTKLEDSAMYFCASSEPTGSSTDTQYFGPGTRLTVL.

The rearrangement links TRBV5-1 to TRBJ2-1; 7 bases agree with TRBD1. Germline CDR1 SGHRS, CDR2 YFSETQ. V was pared by 7 bases and J by 3 bases, with 7 bases of the junction left unmatched. This CDR3 region has 14 residues. The CDR3 sequence is CASAPGTVYNEQFF. DNA of the CDR3: TGCGCCAGCGCTCCTGGGACAGTCTACAATGAGCAGTTCTTC.

The V gene is TRBV9, the J gene TRBJ1-1; no clear D. CDR3 length equals 13 residues. V lost 0 bases and J lost 0, with 3 bases in between. CDR1 is SGDLS and CDR2 is YYNGEE in the germline V gene. The CDR3 DNA reads TGTGCCAGCAGCGTAGTGTTGAACACTGAAGCTTTCTTT. It translates to CASSVVLNTEAFF.

The CDR3 reads CASSEGGTGNQPQHF. CDR3 bases: TGTGCCAGCAGTGAAGGTGGGACAGGGAATCAGCCCCAGCATTTT. The chain has TRBV6-1 and TRBJ1-5; 9 positions agree with TRBD1. Unmatched junction bases numbered 2, after V lost 1 base and J lost 4 bases. The CDR3 covers 15 residues. CDR1 and CDR2 (germline): MNHNS, SASEGT.

The V and J genes are TRBV9 and TRBJ2-5, with D possibly being TRBD2 (6 bases). The CDR3 has 15 residues. Germline CDR1 is SGDLS and CDR2 is YYNGEE. The V gene lost 0 bases and the J gene lost 0 bases, with 9 bases spanning the gap. CDR3 amino acids: CASSVGIADQETQYF. The CDR3 DNA reads TGTGCCAGCAGCGTAGGAATAGCGGACCAAGAGACCCAGTACTTC.

The chain joins TRBV5-1 to TRBJ1-6; 8 bases are a match to TRBD1. Trimming at V came to 5 bases and at J to 7 bases, leaving 5 bases not matched to a gene. The CDR3 spans 14 residues. Germline CDR1 SGHRS, CDR2 YFSETQ. For the CDR3, the DNA is TGCGCCAGCAGAAGGGACAGGATCAATTCACCCCTCCACTTT. Its protein product is CASRRDRINSPLHF.

The V and J genes are TRBV9 and TRBJ1-1, with D possibly being TRBD1 (5 bases). V lost 0 bases and J 6 bases, leaving 12 bases between the germline ends. The CDR3 loop spans 14 amino acids. Germline CDR1 is SGDLS and CDR2 is YYNGEE. The CDR3 is CASSVAPGFPEAFF. CDR3 nucleotides: TGTGCCAGCAGCGTAGCTCCAGGGTTCCCTGAAGCTTTCTTT.

This clone has just one count. This chain links TRBV5-6 with TRBJ2-7, with 8 bases identical to TRBD2. J was trimmed by 7 bases and V by 0 bases; bases with no gene match: 9. CDR1 is SGHDT, CDR2 YYEEEE, per germline. This CDR3 has 15 amino acids. Written as DNA, the CDR3 is TGTGCCAGCAGCTTGGGACCGGGAGGGCCACGGGAGCAGTACTTC. Translating gives CASSLGPGGPREQYF.

The chain uses TRBV7-8 and TRBJ1-3; D gene ambiguous. Germline V gives CDR1 SGHVS, CDR2 FQNEAQ. Trimming cost V 6 bases and J 0 bases, with 9 bases left between them. This CDR3 is built from 14 residues. CDR3 sequence (DNA): TGTGCCAGCAGGTTCGGGGTCTCTGGAAACACCATATATTTT. It encodes CASRFGVSGNTIYF.

The rearrangement uses TRBV5-6 and TRBJ2-7; possibly TRBD1 for D (5 bases). Trimming pared 0 bases from V and 2 bases from J, leaving 9 bases between. The CDR3 sequence is 14 residues long. Germline V lookup: CDR1 SGHDT, CDR2 YYEEEE. The CDR3 spells CASSLGPGPYEQYF. CDR3 in DNA: TGTGCCAGCAGCTTGGGGCCAGGGCCCTACGAGCAGTACTTC.

The chain is built from TRBV5-1 and TRBJ1-1; the D is unclear. In germline, CDR1 is SGHRS, CDR2 YFSETQ. CDR3 size: 13 residues. V lost 5 bases to trimming and J lost 0 bases, with 8 bases between them. The CDR3 DNA reads TGCGCCAGCAGACCGGCCATGAACACTGAAGCTTTCTTT. Its translation: CASRPAMNTEAFF.

This chain joins TRBV7-6 and TRBJ1-1, with D maybe TRBD1 (6 bases). The CDR3 is 13 residues long. Trimming took off 7 bases at V and 7 bases at J, with 16 bases between the two ends. Germline V gives CDR1 SGHVS, CDR2 FNYEAQ. The CDR3: CASTRRLDSEAFF. Here the CDR3 DNA reads TGTGCCAGCACCCGCCGGTTGGACAGTGAAGCTTTCTTT.

This sequence joins TRBV28 and TRBJ2-7; 11 bases match TRBD2. The CDR3 length is 14 residues. Germline V gene data show CDR1 as MDHEN and CDR2 as SYDVKM. Losses at the gene ends were 4 bases for V and 9 bases for J; bases not matched to a gene: 8. The CDR3 loop is CASSYSGTSGGQYF. The CDR3 DNA is TGTGCCAGCAGTTACAGCGGGACTAGCGGCGGGCAGTACTTC.

The chain has TRBV2 and TRBJ2-7; a possible D gene is TRBD1 (5 bases). The germline gives CDR1 SNHLY, CDR2 FYNNEI. The CDR3 totals 12 residues. The V end lost 9 bases, the J end lost 5 bases, and 14 bases lay between the germline ends. In DNA form, the CDR3 reads TGTGCCAGGGCGATAGGGGAACACGAGCAGTACTTC. Translation gives CARAIGEHEQYF.

The chain combines TRBV28 with TRBJ2-2; 9 nucleotides line up with TRBD2. In germline, CDR1 is MDHEN, CDR2 SYDVKM. There are 14 residues in the CDR3. With 10 bases clipped from V and 2 bases from J, the junction kept 5 bases outside the gene matches. The CDR3 here is CAISRGGNTGELFF. Here the CDR3 DNA reads TGTGCCATCTCGCGGGGGGGAAACACCGGGGAGCTGTTTTTT.

V usage is TRBV29-1 and J usage is TRBJ2-7; 16 bases align to TRBD2. The CDR3 is 19 residues long. V trimming: 6 bases; J trimming: 6 bases; junction bases outside the gene matches: 20. Germline-derived CDR1 and CDR2 are SQVTM and ANQGSEA. In nucleotides, the CDR3 is TGCAGCGTCCGCCCCTCCACCCTTCCGGGACTAGCGGGAGGGTCCGAGCAGTACTTC. It translates to CSVRPSTLPGLAGGSEQYF.

The chain uses TRBV28 and TRBJ2-1, with TRBD2 identical over 13 bases. In germline, CDR1 is MDHEN, CDR2 SYDVKM. This CDR3 is 13 amino acids long. The V segment lost 6 bases and the J segment 15 bases; nucleotides outside the gene matches: 8. The CDR3 region is CASRAGLAGAWFF. The DNA of the CDR3 is TGTGCCAGCAGGGCCGGACTAGCGGGAGCCTGGTTCTTC.

The chain links TRBV7-2 to TRBJ2-1; D is possibly TRBD2 (5 bases). Germline values: CDR1 SGHTA, CDR2 FQGNSA. The CDR3 length is 19 residues. The V end was cut by 1 base, the J end by 4 bases, with 23 bases between. In DNA, the CDR3 is TGTGCCAGCAGCTTAGAGACGAGGGCTTCCCGTCCCTCTTACAATGAGCAGTTCTTC. Translating it yields CASSLETRASRPSYNEQFF.

The rearrangement uses TRBV28 and TRBJ2-2; D call uncertain. Germline V gives CDR1 MDHEN, CDR2 SYDVKM. V lost 6 bases and J lost 4, with 3 bases in between. This CDR3 is built from 11 residues. CDR3 coding DNA: TGTGCCAGCAGCCCCACCGGGGAGCTGTTTTTT. Protein: CASSPTGELFF.

This clone was seen just once. The genes are TRBV7-9 and TRBJ2-7, with D perhaps TRBD2 (6 bases). CDR1 is SEHNR, CDR2 FQNEAQ, per germline (reference sequence). CDR3 size: 13 residues. Trimming left V 4 bases short and J 4 bases short, with 11 bases between. The chain's CDR3 is CASSYGLQYEQYF. CDR3 nucleotide sequence: TGTGCCAGCAGCTACGGACTACAATACGAGCAGTACTTC.

Written as DNA, the CDR3 is TGTGCCATCAGCAAAGGACAGGGGGTCAACAATGAGCAGTTCTTC. The encoded protein is CAISKGQGVNNEQFF. V gene TRBV10-3 combines with J gene TRBJ2-1, with 10 nucleotides matching TRBD1. Germline V gene lookup returns CDR1 ENHRY and CDR2 SYGVKD. This CDR3 contains 15 residues. After removal of 6 bases from V and 5 bases from J, the junction contained 7 bases not matched to a gene.

The chain joins TRBV27 to TRBJ2-7; TRBD2 matches 13 bases. CDR1 MNHEY and CDR2 SMNVEV come from the germline V gene (reference sequence). The CDR3 totals 17 residues. V was clipped by 8 bases and J by 3 bases; unmatched bases: 13. CDR3 DNA sequence: TGTGCCAGCGGCCGGACTAGCGGGAGTATTAGGGGCTACGAGCAGTACTTC. Amino acid sequence: CASGRTSGSIRGYEQYF.

The genes are TRBV4-2 and TRBJ2-1, with TRBD2 matching over 11 bases. The CDR3 spans 15 residues. V was pared by 1 base and J by 8 bases, with 4 bases of the junction left unmatched. Germline loops: CDR1 LGHNA, CDR2 YNFKEQ. CDR3 protein: CASSQATSGSDEQFF. The CDR3 DNA follows: TGTGCCAGCAGCCAAGCCACTAGCGGGAGTGATGAGCAGTTCTTC.

This chain connects TRBV5-1 to TRBJ1-3, with TRBD1 matching over 9 bases. CDR3 length: 15 residues. Germline CDR1 and CDR2: SGHRS and YFSETQ. Germline trimming cut 3 bases from V and 2 bases from J; bases unmatched to any gene: 3. CDR3 coding DNA: TGCGCCAGCAGCTCAGGGACAGGGCCTGGAAACACCATATATTTT. This gives the protein CASSSGTGPGNTIYF.